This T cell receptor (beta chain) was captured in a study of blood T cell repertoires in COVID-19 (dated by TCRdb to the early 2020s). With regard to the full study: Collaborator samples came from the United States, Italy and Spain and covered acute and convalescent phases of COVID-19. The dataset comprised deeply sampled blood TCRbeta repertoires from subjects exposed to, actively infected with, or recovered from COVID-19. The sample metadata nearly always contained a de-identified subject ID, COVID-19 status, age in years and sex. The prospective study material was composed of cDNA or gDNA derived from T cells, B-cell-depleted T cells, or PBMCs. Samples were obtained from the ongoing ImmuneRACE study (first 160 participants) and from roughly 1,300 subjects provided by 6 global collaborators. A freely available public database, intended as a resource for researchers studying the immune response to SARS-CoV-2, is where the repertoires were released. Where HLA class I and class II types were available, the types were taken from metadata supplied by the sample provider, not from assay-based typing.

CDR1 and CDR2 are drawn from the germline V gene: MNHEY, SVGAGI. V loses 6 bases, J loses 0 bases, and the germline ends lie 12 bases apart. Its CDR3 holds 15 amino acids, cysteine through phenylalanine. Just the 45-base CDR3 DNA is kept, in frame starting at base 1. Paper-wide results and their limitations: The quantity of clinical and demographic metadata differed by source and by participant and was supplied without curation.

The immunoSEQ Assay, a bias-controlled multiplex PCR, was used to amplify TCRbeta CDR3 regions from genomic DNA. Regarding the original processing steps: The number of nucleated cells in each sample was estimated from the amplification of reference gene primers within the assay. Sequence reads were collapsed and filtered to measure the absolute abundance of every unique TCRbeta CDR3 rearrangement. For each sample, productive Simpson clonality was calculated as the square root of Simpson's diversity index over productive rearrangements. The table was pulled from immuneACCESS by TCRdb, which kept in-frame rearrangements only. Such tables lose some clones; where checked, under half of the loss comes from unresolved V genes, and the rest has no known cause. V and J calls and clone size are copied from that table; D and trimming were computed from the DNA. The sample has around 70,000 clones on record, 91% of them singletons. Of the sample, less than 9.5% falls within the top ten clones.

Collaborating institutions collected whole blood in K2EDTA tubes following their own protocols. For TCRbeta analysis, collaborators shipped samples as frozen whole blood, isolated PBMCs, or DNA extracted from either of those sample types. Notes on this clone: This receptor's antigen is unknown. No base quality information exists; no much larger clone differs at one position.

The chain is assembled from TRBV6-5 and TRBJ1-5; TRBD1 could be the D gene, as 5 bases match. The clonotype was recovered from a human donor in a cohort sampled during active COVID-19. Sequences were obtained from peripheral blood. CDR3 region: CASRVQVNSNQPQHF. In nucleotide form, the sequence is TGTGCCAGCAGAGTACAGGTAAATAGCAATCAGCCCCAGCATTTT.